The sequence of this T cell receptor beta chain was determined in a study of molecular identifiers for immune sequencing clone quantification. Findings of the study overall: Clones carrying above 20 RNA copies accounted for over 98% of effector molecules, under 1% in naive cells.

The CDR3 sequence is 14 residues long. Germline V gene lookup returns CDR1 MNHEY and CDR2 SMNVEV (reference sequence). Preparation of naive CD8 libraries involved about 17,000 to 1,100,000 sorted cells and 10%, 30% or 50% RNA. Naive CD8 T cells were picked out by sorting for CD8+CD4-CCR7+CD45RA+. TCR libraries were built in bulk with a published protocol and specific TCR primers. TCRdb reprocessed the PCR reads with MiXCR, giving one entry per CDR3 protein. The repertoire holds about 640,000 distinct CDR3 sequences, with about 20% as singletons. As concerns this clonotype: No antigen is known for it. At one of its ends the junction is not consistent with the germline gene, which may arise from a read error.

The J gene is TRBJ2-7, the V gene TRBV27, with D maybe TRBD2 (5 bases). Sequenced input: naive CD8+ T cells from blood, with Jurkat cell RNA spiked in. Subset described: FACS-sorted CD8+CD4-CCR7+CD45RA+ naive T cells. This TCR derives from a human donor in good health. Some libraries in this study had Jurkat cell RNA spiked in. Here the CDR3 reads CVSSLSGSSYEQYF. As DNA, the CDR3 is TGTGTCAGCAGTTTATCGGGGAGCTCCTACGAGCAGTACTTC.